These 15 T cell receptor beta chains came from one sample sequenced in a study of radiation and T cells in renal cell carcinoma. The repertoire was sequenced with immunoSEQ multiplex PCR; TCRdb's copy has only in-frame clones and lacks some. The table lists 160,000 or so clones, roughly 87% of them singletons. Time point in this sample: blood 2 weeks post-SBRT. Specified treatment: 15 Gy SBRT to primary tumor, nephrectomy 4 weeks later. The sequencing used blood, collected from a patient whose treatment included radiotherapy and nephrectomy. The receptor set was obtained from a woman aged 50 to 65 with renal cell carcinoma.

Note on this clone: Other DNA sequences from this sample encode an identical CDR3 as well. The chain recombines TRBV25-1 with TRBJ2-5; D is unclear. The V gene's germline CDR1 is MGHDK and CDR2 SYGVNS. The CDR3 spans 13 residues. V shed 2 bases and J shed 2 bases, with 6 bases lying between them. CDR3 coding DNA: TGTGCCAGCAGTGAAACCCCGCAAGAGACCCAGTACTTC. Amino acids: CASSETPQETQYF.

As DNA, the CDR3 is TGTGCCAGTAGTATATCATTACGGACTAGCGGGGTTTGGACCCAGTACTTC. It translates to CASSISLRTSGVWTQYF. The genes are TRBV19 and TRBJ2-5, with 12 bases aligning to TRBD2. The CDR3 runs to 17 residues. The germline V gene has CDR1 LNHDA and CDR2 SQIVND (reference sequence). Trimming at V came to 2 bases and at J to 7 bases, leaving 11 bases not matched to a gene.

This clone appeared a few times. The V and J genes are TRBV10-2 and TRBJ1-1, with 10 bases aligning to TRBD1. The CDR3 length is 14 residues. The V gene's germline CDR1 is WSHSY and CDR2 SAAADI. The ends lost 5 bases at V and 5 bases at J; junction bases unmatched: 5. CDR3 amino acids: CASSRQGAWTEAFF. In DNA form, the CDR3 reads TGCGCCAGCAGTAGACAGGGGGCATGGACTGAAGCTTTCTTT.

The chain carries TRBV7-9 and TRBJ1-2; D unresolved. The CDR3 sequence is 14 residues long. Trimming shortened V by 6 bases and J by 4 bases, and 15 bases separated the two germline ends. CDR1 is SEHNR and CDR2 is FQNEAQ in the germline V gene (reference sequence). Here the CDR3 DNA reads TGTGCCAGCAGTCTTACAGCCGCGCTCTATGGCTACACCTTC. It is translated as CASSLTAALYGYTF.

This clone was picked up a small number of times. The rearrangement links TRBV13 to TRBJ2-5, with D possibly being TRBD2 (6 bases). Per the germline V gene, CDR1 is PRHDT and CDR2 is FYEKMQ (reference sequence). Trimming cost V 5 bases and J 2 bases, with 12 bases left between them. The CDR3 spans 14 residues. The DNA for the CDR3 is TGTGCCAGCAGCCCGCGGGACTCTCAAGAGACCCAGTACTTC. Its translation is CASSPRDSQETQYF.

The V call is TRBV2, the J call TRBJ1-2; maybe TRBD1 (5 bases). The V gene lost 5 bases and the J gene lost 8 bases, with 18 bases spanning the gap. This CDR3 comprises 14 residues. Germline V gene lookup returns CDR1 SNHLY and CDR2 FYNNEI. The CDR3 region has the DNA TGTGCCAGCAGTTCTTCCCAGGGTTATGGAGGCTACACCTTC. Protein product: CASSSSQGYGGYTF.

The CDR3 nucleotides read TGTGCCAGCAGCTTAACCGGACAGGATCAAGAGACCCAGTACTTC. Translation: CASSLTGQDQETQYF. This chain connects TRBV7-9 to TRBJ2-5, with 7 bases aligning to TRBD1. The CDR3 totals 15 residues. Per the germline V gene, CDR1 is SEHNR and CDR2 is FQNEAQ (reference sequence). J lost 2 bases, V lost 2 bases, and 5 bases had no gene match. The full variable domain, rest sourced from reference TRBV7-9 and TRBJ2-5, is DTGVSQNPRHKITKRGQNVTFRCDPISEHNRLYWYRQTLGQGPEFLTYFQNEAQLEKSRLLSDRFSAERPKGSFSTLEIQRTEQGDSAMYLCASSLTGQDQETQYFGPGTRLLVL.

This rearrangement joins TRBV14 to TRBJ2-6, with D possibly being TRBD1 (6 bases). The CDR3 is made up of 17 amino acids. Germline CDR1 reads SGHDN; CDR2 reads FVKESK. V lost 4 bases, J lost 0 bases, and 13 bases lay in between. The CDR3 bases are TGTGCCAGCAGCCTAATTACAGGGTTCTCTGGGGCCAACGTCCTGACTTTC. Protein sequence: CASSLITGFSGANVLTF.

V gene TRBV25-1 combines with J gene TRBJ1-1; TRBD1 matches 10 bases. The V gene's germline CDR1 is MGHDK and CDR2 SYGVNS. The CDR3 covers 12 residues. Unmatched junction bases numbered 0, after V lost 6 bases and J lost 5 bases. CDR3 DNA: TGTGCCAGCAGGGGACAGGGGACTGAAGCTTTCTTT. Its translation: CASRGQGTEAFF.

The gene calls are TRBV7-2 and TRBJ1-5; D may be TRBD1 (5 bases). Germline V lookup: CDR1 SGHTA, CDR2 FQGNSA. The CDR3 spans 14 residues. Trimming removed 5 bases from V and 6 bases from J, with 14 bases in between. The CDR3 region is CASSPGSGVQPQHF. As DNA, the CDR3 is TGTGCCAGCAGCCCAGGGTCTGGTGTTCAGCCCCAGCATTTT. The full variable domain, completed using reference TRBV7-2 and TRBJ1-5, is GAGVSQSPSNKVTEKGKDVELRCDPISGHTALYWYRQSLGQGLEFLIYFQGNSAPDKSGLPSDRFSAERTGGSVSTLTIQRTQQEDSAVYLCASSPGSGVQPQHFGDGTRLSIL.

This rearrangement joins TRBV6-1 to TRBJ1-1; TRBD1 aligns across 9 bases. V dropped 5 bases and J dropped 6; count of bases not matched to a gene: 7. CDR3 length equals 14 residues. Germline CDR1 reads MNHNS; CDR2 reads SASEGT. The CDR3 spells CASSWTGERAEAFF. The CDR3, as DNA: TGTGCCAGCAGTTGGACAGGGGAAAGGGCTGAAGCTTTCTTT.

The rearrangement links TRBV5-4 to TRBJ2-5; 8 bases agree with TRBD1. V was pared by 4 bases and J by 1 base, with 12 bases of the junction left unmatched. Germline V gene lookup returns CDR1 SGHNT and CDR2 YYREEE (reference sequence). The CDR3 has 17 residues. The CDR3, as DNA: TGTGCCAGCAGCCCAGCCAGGGGGCTGGGGTTCCAAGAGACCCAGTACTTC. Translation: CASSPARGLGFQETQYF.

In the case of this clone: This sample includes further DNA sequences coding for the same CDR3. This rearrangement joins TRBV5-4 to TRBJ1-2, with D unresolved. The CDR3 runs 11 residues. Trimming left V 0 bases short and J 3 bases short, with 0 bases between. The germline gives CDR1 SGHNT, CDR2 YYREEE (reference sequence). CDR3: CASSLDYGYTF. The CDR3 DNA follows: TGTGCCAGCAGCTTGGACTATGGCTACACCTTC.

This sequence joins TRBV7-9 and TRBJ1-4; a weak D match, TRBD1 (6 bases). The germline gives CDR1 SEHNR, CDR2 FQNEAQ (reference sequence). The CDR3 covers 15 residues. Trimming cost V 7 bases and J 8 bases, with 20 bases left between them. Written as DNA, the CDR3 is TGTGCCAGCACCTCCTTTGGGGGGGCAGACGAAAAACTGTTTTTT. Residues: CASTSFGGADEKLFF.

The chain carries TRBV4-1 and TRBJ1-4; D is ambiguous. V lost 3 bases and J lost 9, with 17 bases in between. The CDR3 is 15 amino acids. Germline V gives CDR1 MGHRA, CDR2 YSYEKL. The CDR3 sequence: CASSQPGARFQKLFF. The CDR3 DNA reads TGCGCCAGCAGCCAGCCGGGAGCCCGGTTCCAAAAACTGTTTTTT.